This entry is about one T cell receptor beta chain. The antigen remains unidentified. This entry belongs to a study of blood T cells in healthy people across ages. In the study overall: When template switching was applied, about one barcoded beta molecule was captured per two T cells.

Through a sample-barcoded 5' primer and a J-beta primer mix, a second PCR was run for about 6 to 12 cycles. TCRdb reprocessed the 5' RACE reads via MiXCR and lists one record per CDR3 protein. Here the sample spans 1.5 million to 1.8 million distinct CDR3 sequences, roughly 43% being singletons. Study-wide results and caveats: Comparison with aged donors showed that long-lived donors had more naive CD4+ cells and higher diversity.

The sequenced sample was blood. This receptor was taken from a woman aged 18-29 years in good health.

The CDR3 is CASSSITITYEQYF. CDR3 in DNA: TGTGCCAGCAGCTCTATCACAATAACCTACGAGCAGTACTTC. The chain has TRBV7-2 and TRBJ2-7; no clear D gene. V was shortened by 4 bases and J by 2 bases, with 12 bases between the two germline ends. From germline, CDR1 is SGHTA and CDR2 FQGNSA. The CDR3 extends over 14 amino acids. The whole variable domain, remainder taken from reference TRBV7-2 and TRBJ2-7, is GAGVSQSPSNKVTEKGKDVELRCDPISGHTALYWYRQSLGQGLEFLIYFQGNSAPDKSGLPSDRFSAERTGGSVSTLTIQRTQQEDSAVYLCASSSITITYEQYFGPGTRLTVT.